A single sample is the source of the 26 T cell receptor beta chains below, sequenced in a study of cytomegalovirus exposure and HLA in healthy donors. With 60 Vbeta and 13 Jbeta primers, the PCR was carried out. Libraries were prepared by immunoSEQ multiplex PCR; TCRdb keeps only in-frame clonotypes and omits some of them. This repertoire shows about 170,000 clones, approximately 70% found once; its top ten account for around 5%. The sequenced sample was PBMCs. The receptors shown here come from a woman under 30 in good health and CMV-seropositive.

The chain has TRBV6-1 and TRBJ2-6, with D perhaps TRBD2 (6 bases). In germline, CDR1 is MNHNS, CDR2 SASEGT. The V end was cut by 4 bases, the J end by 13 bases, with 14 bases between. The CDR3 totals 13 residues. CDR3 residues: CASSVGTPLVLTF. The CDR3 DNA follows: TGTGCCAGCAGTGTCGGGACTCCACTGGTCCTGACTTTC.

This clone was observed a handful of times. The genes are TRBV6-1 and TRBJ2-1, with 12 bases lining up with TRBD2. The germline V gene has CDR1 MNHNS and CDR2 SASEGT. V trimming: 5 bases; J trimming: 3 bases; junction bases outside the gene matches: 2. This CDR3 region has 15 residues. DNA for the CDR3: TGTGCCAGCAGTCTGACTAGCGGGGGCTACAATGAGCAGTTCTTC. It is translated as CASSLTSGGYNEQFF.

The genes are TRBV5-4 and TRBJ2-5, with 8 bases lining up with TRBD1. The CDR3 extends over 13 amino acids. Trimming cost V 6 bases and J 5 bases; bases outside gene matches: 6. Germline CDR1 SGHNT, CDR2 YYREEE (reference sequence). This CDR3 is CASKQGVMETQYF. The CDR3 DNA reads TGTGCCAGCAAACAGGGGGTAATGGAGACCCAGTACTTC.

This clone appeared a few times. The V gene is TRBV27, the J gene TRBJ2-5; tentative D call: TRBD1 (5 bases). Germline values: CDR1 MNHEY, CDR2 SMNVEV (reference sequence). The CDR3 is made up of 15 amino acids. V lost 5 bases and J 5 bases, leaving 18 bases between the germline ends. CDR3 in amino acids: CASSGQGLLYETQYF. Here the CDR3 DNA reads TGTGCCAGCAGTGGCCAGGGTCTTTTGTATGAGACCCAGTACTTC.

V and J are TRBV7-9 and TRBJ2-1, with D possibly matching TRBD2 (5 bases). V was pared by 0 bases and J by 6 bases, with 15 bases between. The germline V gene has CDR1 SEHNR and CDR2 FQNEAQ (reference sequence). The CDR3 is made up of 16 amino acids. The CDR3, as DNA: TGTGCCAGCAGCTTAGCAGAGGGTGTACGGGGCAATGAGCAGTTCTTC. As protein: CASSLAEGVRGNEQFF.

The chain couples TRBV5-4 to TRBJ1-3; TRBD1 matches 11 bases. V trimming: 5 bases; J trimming: 4 bases; junction bases outside the gene matches: 5. CDR1 is SGHNT, CDR2 YYREEE, per germline (reference sequence). The CDR3 sequence is 15 residues long. DNA for the CDR3: TGTGCCAGCAGTCTCGGGACAGGGGGAGGAAACACCATATATTTT. Amino acids: CASSLGTGGGNTIYF.

The chain is built from TRBV27 and TRBJ1-6; 11 nucleotides line up with TRBD1. Germline values: CDR1 MNHEY, CDR2 SMNVEV (reference sequence). The CDR3 spans 21 residues. Unmatched junction bases numbered 21, after V lost 7 bases and J lost 4 bases. The CDR3 loop reads CASTSFIKRTGGEVYNSPLHF. The CDR3 DNA is TGTGCCAGCACCTCGTTTATCAAAAGGACAGGGGGCGAAGTTTATAATTCACCCCTCCACTTT.

Remarks on this clone: At one end the junction does not follow the germline gene, possibly because of a read error. The rearrangement uses TRBV7-9 and TRBJ1-1, with D hard to call. Germline CDR1 reads SEHNR; CDR2 reads FQNEAQ (reference sequence). This CDR3 is built from 15 residues. In nucleotides, the CDR3 is TGTTCCAGCAGCTTACCCGGTACGGGTAACACTGAAGCTTTCTTT. Its translation: CSSSLPGTGNTEAFF.

The chain has TRBV7-3 and TRBJ1-1; D might be TRBD1 (5 bases). Germline-derived CDR1 and CDR2 are SGHTA and FQGTGA. The CDR3 consists of 14 residues. V was trimmed by 5 bases and J by 0 bases, leaving 10 bases between them. The CDR3 spells CASSQGPMNTEAFF. CDR3 nucleotides: TGTGCCAGCAGCCAGGGCCCCATGAACACTGAAGCTTTCTTT.

The CDR3 nucleotides are TGTGCCAGCAGCACCGACAGGACAGGGGGCAGGGATTCACCCCTCCACTTT. It yields the protein CASSTDRTGGRDSPLHF. This chain links TRBV5-6 with TRBJ1-6; 11 positions match TRBD1. This CDR3 spans 17 amino acids. Germline-derived CDR1 and CDR2 are SGHDT and YYEEEE. Losses at the gene ends were 4 bases for V and 8 bases for J; bases not matched to a gene: 11.

This rearrangement joins TRBV30 to TRBJ2-1; D is possibly TRBD1 (5 bases). The V gene's germline CDR1 is GTSNPN and CDR2 SVGIG (reference sequence). Trimming stripped 1 base from V and 7 bases from J, with 14 bases between. The CDR3 is made up of 14 amino acids. CDR3 nucleotide sequence: TGTGCCTGGAGTGGGCCAGGGCGAGTGAATGAGCAGTTCTTC. Translating gives CAWSGPGRVNEQFF.

This clone occurred a few times. The chain combines TRBV6-5 with TRBJ1-6; 10 bases are a match to TRBD1. The J segment lost 12 bases and the V segment lost 2 bases, leaving 7 bases of the junction unmatched. CDR1 is MNHEY and CDR2 is SVGAGI in the germline V gene. This CDR3 region has 15 residues. The CDR3 loop is CASSYGGTGDQPLHF. CDR3 nucleotides: TGTGCCAGCAGTTACGGGGGGACAGGGGATCAACCCCTCCACTTT.

The chain uses TRBV13 and TRBJ1-2; D gene ambiguous. CDR1 PRHDT and CDR2 FYEKMQ come from the germline V gene (reference sequence). Trimming cost V 3 bases and J 3 bases, with 11 bases left between them. The CDR3 totals 14 residues. The CDR3 region has the DNA TGTGCCAGCAGCTTCGGGTTCCAGTACTATGGCTACACCTTC. It is translated as CASSFGFQYYGYTF.

The chain has TRBV30 and TRBJ1-1; D is undetermined. The CDR3 spans 13 residues. Germline CDR1 and CDR2: GTSNPN and SVGIG (reference sequence). Trimming shortened V by 4 bases and J by 4 bases, and 13 bases separated the two germline ends. The CDR3 protein is CAWNDGIFTEAFF. Here the CDR3 DNA reads TGTGCCTGGAACGATGGCATTTTCACTGAAGCTTTCTTT.

The V gene is TRBV25-1, the J gene TRBJ1-6; D is possibly TRBD1 (6 bases). In germline, CDR1 is MGHDK, CDR2 SYGVNS. Trimming pared 0 bases from V and 7 bases from J, leaving 7 bases between. The CDR3 totals 14 residues. DNA for the CDR3: TGTGCCAGCAGTGAATATAGGGGGAATTCACCCCTCCACTTT. It encodes CASSEYRGNSPLHF.

The chain is built from TRBV7-8 and TRBJ1-3; D is ambiguous. The ends were cut back, 2 bases at V and 0 bases at J, with 5 bases in the middle. The germline CDR1 and CDR2 sequences are SGHVS and FQNEAQ. CDR3 length: 14 residues. As DNA, the CDR3 is TGTGCCAGCAGCTTACTACGCTCTGGAAACACCATATATTTT. Translating gives CASSLLRSGNTIYF.

The rearrangement uses TRBV28 and TRBJ1-5, with D perhaps TRBD1 (5 bases). The CDR3 sequence is 13 residues long. Germline V gives CDR1 MDHEN, CDR2 SYDVKM. V was pared by 5 bases and J by 4 bases, with 9 bases between. The DNA for the CDR3 is TGTGCCAGCAGTACAGGTCCAAATCAGCCCCAGCATTTT. Translation gives CASSTGPNQPQHF.

The chain links TRBV11-1 to TRBJ2-3; the D is unclear. The germline V gene has CDR1 SGHAT and CDR2 FQDESV (reference sequence). CDR3 length equals 15 residues. V lost 5 bases and J 2 bases, leaving 14 bases between the germline ends. The CDR3 DNA reads TGTGCCAGCAGCCTGAGTCTTGGGCCCACAGATACGCAGTATTTT. Amino acid sequence: CASSLSLGPTDTQYF.

The chain recombines TRBV21-1 with TRBJ2-7; the table's D gene call, TRBD2, was not cross checked with the DNA. TRBV21-1 is flagged as a pseudogene. The CDR3 extends over 18 amino acids. The CDR3 loop is CASSKAHLLAGGVNEQYF. CDR3 coding DNA: TGTGCCAGCAGCAAAGCCCACCTCTTAGCGGGGGGGGTAAACGAGCAGTACTTC.

The chain's CDR3 is CASSPTGVQDEQFF. For the CDR3, the DNA is TGTGCCAGCAGCCCAACAGGGGTTCAGGACGAGCAGTTCTTC. This chain connects TRBV7-3 to TRBJ2-1; 7 nucleotides agree with TRBD1. With 5 bases clipped from V and 10 bases from J, the junction kept 11 bases outside the gene matches. The CDR3 runs 14 residues. The germline V gene has CDR1 SGHTA and CDR2 FQGTGA.

This rearrangement joins TRBV5-1 to TRBJ1-2, with a possible D match to TRBD1 (5 bases). This CDR3 is built from 13 residues. V shed 0 bases and J shed 5 bases, with 8 bases lying between them. Germline lookup yields CDR1 SGHRS and CDR2 YFSETQ. Here the CDR3 reads CASSLEGEYGYTF. CDR3 sequence (DNA): TGCGCCAGCAGCTTGGAAGGGGAATATGGCTACACCTTC. The full variable domain, rest sourced from reference TRBV5-1 and TRBJ1-2, is KAGVTQTPRYLIKTRGQQVTLSCSPISGHRSVSWYQQTPGQGLQFLFEYFSETQRNKGNFPGRFSGRQFSNSRSEMNVSTLELGDSALYLCASSLEGEYGYTFGSGTRLTVV.

The chain links TRBV4-3 to TRBJ2-7; 10 bases are a match to TRBD2. Unmatched junction bases numbered 6, after V lost 4 bases and J lost 3 bases. CDR1 LGHNA and CDR2 YSLEER come from the germline V gene. This CDR3 is built from 15 residues. In nucleotides, the CDR3 is TGCGCCAGCAGCCTCCGGGCTAGCGGGGGCTACGAGCAGTACTTC. This encodes CASSLRASGGYEQYF.

This clone has only one observation. The chain combines TRBV27 with TRBJ2-3; a weak D match, TRBD2 (6 bases). The V gene's germline CDR1 is MNHEY and CDR2 SMNVEV (reference sequence). The CDR3 sequence is 11 residues long. Trimming took off 7 bases at V and 6 bases at J, with 8 bases between the two ends. The CDR3 region has the DNA TGTGCCAGCAAGCTAGCGGATACGCAGTATTTT. Translating it yields CASKLADTQYF.

J is TRBJ2-5 and V is TRBV7-2, with 9 bases fitting TRBD2. Germline V gene sequence: CDR1 SGHTA, CDR2 FQGNSA. Trimming removed 3 bases from V and 4 bases from J; junction bases left unmatched: 6. The CDR3 runs to 15 residues. The CDR3: CASSLLASGAETQYF. The CDR3 DNA reads TGTGCCAGCAGCTTGTTAGCTAGCGGGGCAGAGACCCAGTACTTC.

The chain has TRBV2 and TRBJ2-1; 9 bases map to TRBD1. The V gene's germline CDR1 is SNHLY and CDR2 FYNNEI. The CDR3 is 14 amino acids. V shed 5 bases, J shed 4 bases, and the junction held 3 bases outside the gene matches. CDR3 in DNA: TGTGCCAGCAGTACCGGGACAGGGTACAATGAGCAGTTCTTC. Translating gives CASSTGTGYNEQFF.

The rearrangement links TRBV7-8 to TRBJ2-2; 9 nucleotides line up with TRBD1. V gave up 7 bases and J gave up 4 bases; unmatched junction bases: 13. The CDR3 contains 17 residues. CDR1 and CDR2 from the germline V gene are SGHVS and FQNEAQ. CDR3 sequence: CASIKSPGQGGTGELFF. The CDR3 nucleotides read TGTGCCAGCATCAAATCTCCGGGACAGGGCGGCACCGGGGAGCTGTTTTTT.